A single sample gave rise to the 15 T cell receptor beta chains below, sequenced in a study of shared clonotypes between healthy human individuals. TCRdb's copy holds only in-frame clones and misses some; the assay was immunoSEQ multiplex PCR. The table has roughly 490,000 clones, 65% to 80% seen once. The sample comprised PBMCs. The receptors here all came from a woman in her 40s in good health. Some clones in this sample may be carry-over from other donors' samples.

This chain connects TRBV29-1 to TRBJ2-7; perhaps TRBD2 as D (5 bases). V shed 4 bases and J shed 2 bases, with 9 bases lying between them. This CDR3 comprises 12 residues. Germline values: CDR1 SQVTM, CDR2 ANQGSEA. This CDR3 is CSVAGETYEQYF. The CDR3 nucleotides read TGCAGCGTTGCCGGGGAGACCTACGAGCAGTACTTC.

The V and J genes are TRBV30 and TRBJ1-1, with D possibly matching TRBD1 (5 bases). Germline CDR1 reads GTSNPN; CDR2 reads SVGIG (reference sequence). The length of the CDR3 is 14 residues. Trimming removed 0 bases from V and 4 bases from J, with 12 bases in between. CDR3 loop: CAWSVEGLITEAFF. DNA for the CDR3: TGTGCCTGGAGTGTAGAGGGGTTAATCACTGAAGCTTTCTTT.

This chain links TRBV2 with TRBJ1-5; TRBD1 is a possible D gene (6 bases). Trimming removed 9 bases from V and 2 bases from J, with 14 bases in between. Germline-derived CDR1 and CDR2 are SNHLY and FYNNEI. CDR3 length equals 14 residues. CDR3 nucleotides: TGTGCCAGTCAGGGGAACCGGGGCAATCAGCCCCAGCATTTT. Translated, it gives CASQGNRGNQPQHF.

The chain carries TRBV7-3 and TRBJ2-1; possibly TRBD2 for D (6 bases). Per the germline V gene, CDR1 is SGHTA and CDR2 is FQGTGA. CDR3 length equals 16 residues. Trimming removed 5 bases at V and 0 bases at J, with 14 bases between. The CDR3 DNA sequence: TGTGCCAGCAGCACCCACGGAGGGAGCTCCTACAATGAGCAGTTCTTC. It is translated as CASSTHGGSSYNEQFF.

A note on this clone: The same CDR3 can be traced to other DNA sequences in this sample. CDR3 DNA: TGTGCCAGCTCGCCCAGCTCCTACGAGCAGTACTTC. Its protein is CASSPSSYEQYF. The chain couples TRBV18 to TRBJ2-7; D not certain. V lost 6 bases to trimming and J lost 0 bases, with 6 bases between them. The germline gives CDR1 KGHSH, CDR2 LQKENI. The CDR3 sequence is 12 residues long.

This sequence joins TRBV5-1 and TRBJ2-3; no reliable D call. This CDR3 comprises 15 residues. In germline, CDR1 is SGHRS, CDR2 YFSETQ. V lost 0 bases, J lost 0 bases, and 8 bases lay in between. CDR3 amino acids: CASSLDQSSTDTQYF. In DNA form, the CDR3 reads TGCGCCAGCAGCTTGGACCAATCTAGCACAGATACGCAGTATTTT.

The chain links TRBV7-9 to TRBJ2-1, with D perhaps TRBD2 (6 bases). Germline assignment: CDR1 SEHNR and CDR2 FQNEAQ (reference sequence). V lost 2 bases and J lost 0, with 11 bases in between. The CDR3 has 16 amino acids. CDR3 nucleotide sequence: TGTGCCAGCAGCTTACGGCGGGGCAGCTCCTACAATGAGCAGTTCTTC. Protein sequence: CASSLRRGSSYNEQFF.

This clone was detected only a few times. In nucleotides, the CDR3 is TGTGCCAGCAGCTTAGGGGCAGGGGTGACGGAAGGCTACACCTTC. This translates into CASSLGAGVTEGYTF. The gene calls are TRBV7-6 and TRBJ1-2; tentatively, D is TRBD1 (6 bases). This CDR3 contains 15 residues. Germline V lookup: CDR1 SGHVS, CDR2 FNYEAQ. Deletions cut 1 base from V and 8 bases from J, with 17 bases between.

The rearrangement joins TRBV27 to TRBJ2-5; D might be TRBD2 (6 bases). V was clipped by 1 base and J by 1 base, with 7 bases between them. The CDR3 spans 14 residues. CDR1 and CDR2 (germline): MNHEY, SMNVEV (reference sequence). The CDR3 region has the DNA TGTGCCAGCAGTTTATGGGGGGTCCAAGAGACCCAGTACTTC. Its translation is CASSLWGVQETQYF.

The chain carries TRBV7-3 and TRBJ2-3, with D possibly matching TRBD1 (6 bases). Between the trimmed V and J ends, which lost 1 base and 9 bases, there was a span of 14 bases. The length of the CDR3 is 14 residues. Germline V gene sequence: CDR1 SGHTA, CDR2 FQGTGA. CDR3 amino acids: CASSLMGTHPTQYF. Here the CDR3 DNA reads TGTGCCAGCAGCTTAATGGGGACACATCCCACGCAGTATTTT.

J is TRBJ2-2 and V is TRBV11-2; 10 positions agree with TRBD2. CDR3 size: 16 residues. Germline lookup yields CDR1 SGHAT and CDR2 FQNNGV. Trimming at V came to 1 base and at J to 5 bases, leaving 4 bases not matched to a gene. For the CDR3, the DNA is TGTGCCAGCAGCTTAGGGGTAGCGGGAGGTACCGGGGAGCTGTTTTTT. Translated: CASSLGVAGGTGELFF.

A single count supports this clone. This rearrangement joins TRBV18 to TRBJ1-3, with D maybe TRBD1 (5 bases). The CDR3 contains 14 residues. The V and J ends lost 2 bases and 8 bases respectively, with 13 bases between them. CDR1 and CDR2 from the germline V gene are KGHSH and LQKENI. CDR3 protein: CASSPMDTLDTIYF. The CDR3 DNA is TGTGCCAGCTCACCAATGGACACGTTGGACACCATATATTTT.

The chain joins TRBV9 to TRBJ1-2, with unresolved D. The CDR3 has 12 residues. From germline, CDR1 is SGDLS and CDR2 YYNGEE. Trimming took 2 bases from V and 7 from J, leaving 9 bases between them. The CDR3 sequence: CASSVRGSGYTF. The CDR3 DNA follows: TGTGCCAGCAGCGTCCGTGGAAGTGGCTACACCTTC.

This rearrangement joins TRBV7-3 to TRBJ2-3; D may be TRBD2 (6 bases). The CDR3 sequence is 16 residues long. The ends were cut back, 5 bases at V and 2 bases at J, with 17 bases in the middle. Germline CDR1 reads SGHTA; CDR2 reads FQGTGA. CDR3 DNA: TGTGCCAGCAGCCCCAGATCAGGGACTTTCACAGATACGCAGTATTTT. This translates into CASSPRSGTFTDTQYF.

The chain uses TRBV9 and TRBJ2-7; unclear D gene. The CDR3 length is 14 residues. Trimming cost V 4 bases and J 3 bases, with 14 bases left between them. Per the germline V gene, CDR1 is SGDLS and CDR2 is YYNGEE. The CDR3: CASSPSPYLYEQYF. DNA for the CDR3: TGTGCCAGCAGCCCTTCACCTTACCTCTACGAGCAGTACTTC.